These 4 T cell receptor beta chains originate from one sample sequenced in a study of cytomegalovirus exposure and HLA in healthy donors. The primer mix had 60 Vbeta and 13 Jbeta primers. Assay used: immunoSEQ multiplex PCR; TCRdb lists only in-frame clones, some missing. The table records roughly 140,000 clones, 70% to 80% of them present only once. The sequenced sample was PBMCs. The receptors stem from a man aged 50 to 60 in good health and CMV-seropositive.

V is TRBV27 and J is TRBJ1-2; 8 bases agree with TRBD1. This CDR3 has 13 amino acids. V was pared by 6 bases and J by 7 bases, with 7 bases of the junction left unmatched. CDR1 MNHEY and CDR2 SMNVEV come from the germline V gene (reference sequence). The CDR3 protein is CASRTTGGLGYTF. The CDR3 DNA is TGTGCCAGCAGGACTACAGGGGGGCTTGGCTACACCTTC.

The chain combines TRBV5-5 with TRBJ2-7, with D unresolved. Looked up from germline, CDR1 is SGHKS and CDR2 is YYEKEE (reference sequence). This CDR3 is built from 15 residues. V lost 1 base and J lost 0, with 11 bases in between. CDR3 in DNA: TGTGCCAGCAGCTTGCTCGCGCTCGGCTCCTACGAGCAGTACTTC. It specifies CASSLLALGSYEQYF. The entire variable domain, with the rest obtained from reference TRBV5-5 and TRBJ2-7, is as follows: DAGVTQSPTHLIKTRGQQVTLRCSPISGHKSVSWYQQVLGQGPQFIFQYYEKEERGRGNFPDRFSARQFPNYSSELNVNALLLGDSALYLCASSLLALGSYEQYFGPGTRLTVT.

The chain carries TRBV30 and TRBJ2-7; perhaps TRBD2 as D (7 bases). Trimming shortened V by 2 bases and J by 5 bases, and 19 bases separated the two germline ends. The CDR3 has 15 residues. Germline CDR1 GTSNPN, CDR2 SVGIG (reference sequence). The CDR3 is CAWSLRGAGVHEQYF. The CDR3 nucleotides are TGTGCCTGGAGTCTTAGGGGGGCGGGAGTGCACGAGCAGTACTTC.

This clone was counted once. This sequence joins TRBV19 and TRBJ2-3, with D hard to call. The CDR3 consists of 15 residues. The germline V gene encodes CDR1 LNHDA and CDR2 SQIVND (reference sequence). Trimming pared 3 bases from V and 0 bases from J, leaving 10 bases between. The CDR3 sequence is CASSMRWASTDTQYF. The DNA of the CDR3 is TGTGCCAGTAGTATGCGTTGGGCCAGCACAGATACGCAGTATTTT.